This T cell receptor beta chain was sequenced during a study of shared clonotypes between healthy human individuals. Whole-study findings and limits: The generation probabilities recorded for non-shared clonotypes fell below those of clonotypes shared by all four donors.

A note on this clone: Its cognate antigen is unknown.

The naive CD8 population came from CD45RO-negative cells selected for CCR7, without terminally differentiated effector memory CD45RA+ cells. Sequencing used immunoSEQ multiplex PCR; TCRdb keeps in-frame clones, though not all of them. The table records about 2 million clones, less than 95% of them present only once. The origin of this receptor is a man aged 18 to 30 in good health. The specimen sequenced was naive CD8+ T cells sorted from blood.

The CDR3: CASSYSTYTGELFF. In DNA form, the CDR3 reads TGTGCCAGCAGTTACTCGACGTACACCGGGGAGCTGTTTTTT. V and J are TRBV6-5 and TRBJ2-2; D unclear. The CDR3 is 14 amino acids. Germline loops: CDR1 MNHEY, CDR2 SVGAGI. Trimming took 0 bases from V and 3 from J, leaving 5 bases between them.